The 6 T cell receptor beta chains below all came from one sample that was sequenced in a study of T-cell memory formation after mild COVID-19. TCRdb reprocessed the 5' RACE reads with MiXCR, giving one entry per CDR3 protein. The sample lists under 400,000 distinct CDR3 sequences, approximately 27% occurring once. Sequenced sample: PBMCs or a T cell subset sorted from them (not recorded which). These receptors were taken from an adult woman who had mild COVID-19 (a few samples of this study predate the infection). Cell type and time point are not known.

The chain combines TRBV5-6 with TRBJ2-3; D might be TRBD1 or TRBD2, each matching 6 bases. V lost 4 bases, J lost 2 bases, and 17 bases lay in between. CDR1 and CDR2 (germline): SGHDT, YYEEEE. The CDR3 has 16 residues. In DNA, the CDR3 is TGTGCCAGCAGCACGGACAGTTGGGGGGACACAGATACGCAGTATTTT. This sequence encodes CASSTDSWGDTDTQYF.

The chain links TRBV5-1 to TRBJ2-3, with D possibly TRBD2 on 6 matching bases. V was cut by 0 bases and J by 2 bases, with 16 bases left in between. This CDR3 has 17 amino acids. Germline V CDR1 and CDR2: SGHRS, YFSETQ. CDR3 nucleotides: TGCGCCAGCAGCTTGGGGTCGCGGGGAGTTCTCACAGATACGCAGTATTTT. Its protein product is CASSLGSRGVLTDTQYF. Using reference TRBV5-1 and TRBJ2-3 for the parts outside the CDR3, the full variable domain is KAGVTQTPRYLIKTRGQQVTLSCSPISGHRSVSWYQQTPGQGLQFLFEYFSETQRNKGNFPGRFSGRQFSNSRSEMNVSTLELGDSALYLCASSLGSRGVLTDTQYFGPGTRLTVL.

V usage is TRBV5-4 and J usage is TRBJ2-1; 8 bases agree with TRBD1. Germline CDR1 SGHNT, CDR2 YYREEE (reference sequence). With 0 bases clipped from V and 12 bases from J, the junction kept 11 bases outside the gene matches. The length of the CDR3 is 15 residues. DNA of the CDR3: TGTGCCAGCAGCTTGGAGGGCCAGGGGGCGATGGTGCAGTTCTTC. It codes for CASSLEGQGAMVQFF. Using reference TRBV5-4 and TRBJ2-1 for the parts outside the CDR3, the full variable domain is ETGVTQSPTHLIKTRGQQVTLRCSSQSGHNTVSWYQQALGQGPQFIFQYYREEENGRGNFPPRFSGLQFPNYSSELNVNALELDDSALYLCASSLEGQGAMVQFFGPGTRLTVL.

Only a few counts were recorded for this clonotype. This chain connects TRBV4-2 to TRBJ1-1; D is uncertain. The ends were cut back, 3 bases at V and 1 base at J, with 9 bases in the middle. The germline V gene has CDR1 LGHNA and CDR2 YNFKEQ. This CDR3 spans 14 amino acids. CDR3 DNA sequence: TGTGCCAGCAGCCACCTTGGTTCGAACACTGAAGCTTTCTTT. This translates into CASSHLGSNTEAFF.

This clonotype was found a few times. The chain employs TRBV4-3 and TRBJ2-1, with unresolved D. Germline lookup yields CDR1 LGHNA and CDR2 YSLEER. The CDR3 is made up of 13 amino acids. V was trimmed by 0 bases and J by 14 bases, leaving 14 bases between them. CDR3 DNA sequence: TGCGCCAGCAGCCAAGATAGGGCTACCCGGGAGTTCTTC. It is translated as CASSQDRATREFF.

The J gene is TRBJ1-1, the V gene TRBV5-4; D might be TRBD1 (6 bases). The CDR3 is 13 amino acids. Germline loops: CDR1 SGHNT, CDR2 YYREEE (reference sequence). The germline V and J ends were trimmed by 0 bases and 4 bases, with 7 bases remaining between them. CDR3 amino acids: CASSLEQGTEAFF. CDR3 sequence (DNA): TGTGCCAGCAGCTTGGAACAGGGCACTGAAGCTTTCTTT.